This T cell receptor (beta chain) was identified during a study of sequential checkpoint blockade in melanoma. Study in general: Both treatment sequences were followed by maintenance nivolumab.

The repertoire was sequenced with immunoSEQ multiplex PCR; TCRdb's copy has only in-frame clones and lacks some. Of tens of thousands of clones listed, about nine tenths are singletons. Treatment noted: randomized to nivolumab then ipilimumab (arm A) or the reverse (arm B). DNA-damaging chemotherapy had not been given to any patient beforehand. PBMC sorting kept live CD3+CD8+ cells without CD19 or CD56. Material: CD8+ T cells sorted from blood (inferred from file names), obtained from a patient given nivolumab and ipilimumab in sequence. The sequence was obtained from a human donor with melanoma.

The CDR3: CASSLSVGLAGEGEQFF. CDR3 nucleotide sequence: TGTGCCAGCAGTTTATCGGTGGGACTAGCGGGAGAGGGTGAGCAGTTCTTC. J is TRBJ2-1 and V is TRBV27; TRBD2 aligns across 14 bases. This CDR3 is 17 amino acids long. Germline V CDR1 and CDR2: MNHEY, SMNVEV (reference sequence). J gave up 9 bases and V 0 bases, and 7 bases lay outside the gene matches.